This T cell receptor (beta chain) was sequenced during a study of HIV-infected children after antiretroviral therapy interruption. This clonotype was seen repeatedly, ten times or more. Antigen specificity is unknown. This CDR3 spans 16 amino acids. The trim removed 5 bases at V and 4 bases at J, leaving 10 bases unmatched. Germline V gives CDR1 MNHEY, CDR2 SVGAGI. Study conclusions and caveats: Naive CD4+ sequences overlapped less between time points once interruption began. Naive CD4+ Gini coefficient rose by interruption end, suggesting clonal expansion.

Unique molecular identifiers were included in an RNA-based 3' RACE TCR library. A single record per CDR3 protein comes from TCRdb applying MiXCR to the 3' RACE reads. In the table there are fewer than 100,000 distinct CDR3 sequences, about 6.3% of which are singletons. Specified treatment: PENTA 11 planned treatment interruption arm or continuous ART arm. At least 24 weeks of at least three-drug ART, in children 2 to 15 years. Naive CD4+ CD45RA+ CD45RO- T cells were FACS-sorted from thawed PBMCs. This sample comprised CD45RA+ CD4+ T cells from PBMCs, pooled from several time points, obtained from a donor given antiretroviral therapy, either interrupted or continuous. Subset noted: naive CD4+ CD45RA+ CD45RO- T cells. This chain connects TRBV6-5 to TRBJ2-3; 9 nucleotides match TRBD1. This sequence originates from a pool of human donors with HIV. The CDR3 region has the DNA TGTGCCAGCAGTCAACCAGGGACAGGGACCGCAGATACGCAGTATTTT. Translation: CASSQPGTGTADTQYF.